The subject of this entry is one T cell receptor beta chain. What it recognizes is unknown. The length of the CDR3 is 14 residues. V lost 3 bases and J lost 0, with 8 bases in between. It was through 5'RACE template switching that TCR cDNA was made, with a universal primer site and UMIs added. TCRdb passed the 5' RACE reads through MiXCR, listing each CDR3 protein once. Among 300,000 to 450,000 distinct CDR3 sequences, roughly 8.6% were seen once, and the ten largest hold roughly 18%. The source of the sample is a study of T cells after yellow fever vaccination. About the research overall: Fractions with few cells were prepared using SMART-Seq v4 Ultra Low Input. Study results and caveats: The study re-detected most primary-vaccination clones after the booster (approximately 97% CD4, around 89% CD8).

The chain employs TRBV12-3 or TRBV12-4 and TRBJ2-5; D remains ambiguous. The specimen comprised PBMCs, sampled about 49 days after the first yellow fever vaccination. This TCR derives from a man in his late teens or twenties who received the YFV17D yellow fever vaccine. CDR3 coding DNA: TGTGCCAGCAGTTTTACGTGGGACCAAGAGACCCAGTACTTC. Encoded protein: CASSFTWDQETQYF.